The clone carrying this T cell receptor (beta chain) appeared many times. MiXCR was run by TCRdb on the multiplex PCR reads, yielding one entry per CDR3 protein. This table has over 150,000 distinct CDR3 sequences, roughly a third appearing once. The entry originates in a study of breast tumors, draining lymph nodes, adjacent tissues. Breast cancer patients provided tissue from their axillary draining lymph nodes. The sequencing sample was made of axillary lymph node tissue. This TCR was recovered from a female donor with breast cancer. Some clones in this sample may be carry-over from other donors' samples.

This CDR3 is CSALFYNEQFF. For the CDR3, the DNA is TGCAGTGCTCTTTTCTACAATGAGCAGTTCTTC. The genes are TRBV20-1 and TRBJ2-1, with no clear D. The CDR3 is 11 residues long. V lost 5 bases to trimming and J lost 3 bases, with 5 bases between them. Germline V gene lookup returns CDR1 DFQATT and CDR2 SNEGSKA (reference sequence).